The rows below give T cell receptor beta chains drawn from one sample of a study of cytomegalovirus exposure and HLA in healthy donors. Measured with immunoSEQ multiplex PCR; TCRdb has only the in-frame clones, and not every one. This sample has approximately 200,000 clones; more than 70% occur once, and the top ten carry approximately 4.8%. Sequencing used PBMCs. The receptors were gathered from a man under 40 in good health and CMV-seropositive. CDR3s include the opening cysteine and the closing phenylalanine or tryptophan. The D gene is left open where the match is weak. Size is stated for part of the rows, as once, few or many counts, or as a class when the clone is expanded.

D gene,clone size,V gene,J gene,CDR3 DNA,CDR3 protein
TRBD1,once,TRBV18,TRBJ2-5,TGTGCCAGCTCACGACAGGGGGCTCGGGAGACCCAGTACTTC,CASSRQGARETQYF
-,few,TRBV28,TRBJ2-7,TGTGCCAGCAGTCGAACAGGGCGGAGCTCCTACGAGCAGTACTTC,CASSRTGRSSYEQYF
-,medium-sized,TRBV29-1,TRBJ1-2,TGCAGCGTTGAACAGGACTATGGCTACACCTTC,CSVEQDYGYTF
-,-,TRBV15,TRBJ2-7,TGTGCCACCAGCAGAGAATCTGGCGGGTCTTACTACGAGCAGTACTTC,CATSRESGGSYYEQYF
TRBD2,-,TRBV4-2,TRBJ2-7,TGTGCCAGCAGCCATCTAGCGGGAGACCCCTACGAGCAGTACTTC,CASSHLAGDPYEQYF
-,-,TRBV9,TRBJ2-5,TGTGCCAGCAGCGTAGGAGTCCAGGCGGAGACCCAGTACTTC,CASSVGVQAETQYF
-,-,TRBV6-1,TRBJ1-1,TGTGCCAGCAGAGGACAGTCCCGTGAAGCTTTCTTT,CASRGQSREAFF
-,few,TRBV9,TRBJ2-5,TGTGCCAGCAGCGTCTCATGGGAGCAACCCCCCAAGCAGTACTTC,CASSVSWEQPPKQYF
-,once,TRBV11-3,TRBJ2-5,TGTGCCAGCAGCGTGTCGGGACAACCCCAAGAGACCCAGTACTTC,CASSVSGQPQETQYF
TRBD1,-,TRBV2,TRBJ1-1,TGTGCCAGCAGTGAGACAGGGAAGAGCACTGAAGCTTTCTTT,CASSETGKSTEAFF
-,-,TRBV7-9,TRBJ1-1,TGTGCCAGCAGCCCCCCCCCTTCGAACACTGAAGCTTTCTTT,CASSPPPSNTEAFF
TRBD2,-,TRBV6-5,TRBJ2-1,TGTGCCACCTCAAGCGGGACTAGCTCCTACAATGAGCAGTTCTTC,CATSSGTSSYNEQFF
-,-,TRBV25-1,TRBJ2-3,TGTGCCAGCAGTGGGACTCAACCCTTCCACACAGATACGCAGTATTTT,CASSGTQPFHTDTQYF
TRBD2,few,TRBV4-2,TRBJ2-5,TGTGCCAGCAGCCAATCTCTGACTAGCGGGAGTGGGGAGACCCAGTACTTC,CASSQSLTSGSGETQYF
TRBD2,-,TRBV2,TRBJ2-1,TGTGCCAGCAGCCTAGCGGGAAGGATGGAGCAGTTCTTC,CASSLAGRMEQFF
-,-,TRBV9,TRBJ2-2,TGTGCCAGCAGCGTAGCTCTGTCAGCGGCCGGGGAGCTGTTTTTT,CASSVALSAAGELFF